This record concerns one T cell receptor (beta chain) sequence. TCRdb reprocessed the 5' RACE reads and reports one entry per CDR3 protein, with no DNA. This sample contains around 150,000 distinct CDR3 sequences. The sample comes from a study of monozygotic twins with inflammatory bowel disease. The CDR3 spans 17 residues. Sequencing was done on a sample of blood. The receptor was isolated from a human donor with ulcerative colitis or Crohn's disease, or a healthy co-twin of an affected twin (not recorded which). The chain recombines TRBV12-3 or TRBV12-4 with TRBJ2-2; TCRdb names TRBD1, which stays unverified in the absence of DNA. CDR3: CASSLFRSPRRAGELFF.